These 12 T cell receptor beta chains were all obtained from the same sample, sequenced in a study of beta chain features in type 1 diabetes. Antigen specificity for these receptors is unknown. Findings and caveats of the study: TCRB CDR3s from Type 1 diabetes patients were moderately but significantly shorter in all four CD4+ subsets.

Expressed TCRB transcripts were sequenced because the isolated RNA had all been reverse transcribed beforehand. Sequenced by immunoSEQ multiplex PCR; TCRdb stores in-frame clones only, minus some. Altogether a few hundred thousand clones are present, roughly a quarter being singletons, with the ten largest covering 0.012%. The source material was naive CD4+ T cells from blood. Receptors were obtained from a woman in her 30s with type 1 diabetes.

This clone has more than one count but fewer than ten. V and J are TRBV29-1 and TRBJ2-1; 9 bases fit TRBD2. The J segment lost 4 bases and the V segment lost 4 bases, leaving 5 bases of the junction unmatched. Per germline, CDR1 SQVTM and CDR2 ANQGSEA. This CDR3 is 14 amino acids long. Here the CDR3 reads CSVVVTSGYNEQFF. The CDR3 DNA is TGCAGCGTTGTCGTGACTAGCGGTTACAATGAGCAGTTCTTC.

The chain couples TRBV7-3 to TRBJ2-4; D is ambiguous. CDR1 SGHTA and CDR2 FQGTGA come from the germline V gene. CDR3 length: 13 residues. Trimming stripped 2 bases from V and 9 bases from J, with 11 bases between. The CDR3: CASSLSPHSIQYF. DNA of the CDR3: TGTGCCAGCAGCTTATCCCCTCACAGCATTCAGTACTTC.

CDR3 protein: CAWNRGMNTEAFF. DNA for the CDR3: TGTGCCTGGAACAGGGGAATGAACACTGAAGCTTTCTTT. The chain recombines TRBV30 with TRBJ1-1; TRBD1 matches 7 bases. Per the germline V gene, CDR1 is GTSNPN and CDR2 is SVGIG (reference sequence). This CDR3 region has 13 residues. Trimming at V came to 4 bases and at J to 0 bases, leaving 2 bases not matched to a gene.

The CDR3 DNA reads as TGCGCCAGCAGCCAAGAATGGCTAGGGGGCAATGAGCAGTTCTTC. Its translation: CASSQEWLGGNEQFF. The rearrangement links TRBV4-1 to TRBJ2-1; maybe TRBD1 (6 bases). The CDR3 totals 15 residues. V lost 0 bases and J 6 bases, leaving 12 bases between the germline ends. Germline V lookup: CDR1 MGHRA, CDR2 YSYEKL.

The chain's CDR3 is CSDEGGRLNQPQHF. Here the CDR3 DNA reads TGCAGCGACGAAGGAGGACGCCTAAATCAGCCCCAGCATTTT. The chain carries TRBV29-1 and TRBJ1-5; no reliable D call. The CDR3 totals 14 residues. The germline V gene has CDR1 SQVTM and CDR2 ANQGSEA. With 7 bases removed from V and 4 bases from J, the gap between germline ends came to 17 bases.

The chain uses TRBV7-2 and TRBJ2-2; D may be TRBD1 (6 bases). Trimming removed 4 bases from V and 6 bases from J, with 15 bases in between. Germline V gene sequence: CDR1 SGHTA, CDR2 FQGNSA. This CDR3 comprises 15 residues. CDR3 DNA sequence: TGTGCCAGCAGCTCCCAGCCAGGGGCGCCCGGGGAGCTGTTTTTT. It translates to CASSSQPGAPGELFF.

This clone was picked up a small number of times. This chain links TRBV29-1 with TRBJ1-1; D gene uncertain. Germline V gene sequence: CDR1 SQVTM, CDR2 ANQGSEA. Trimming pared 3 bases from V and 3 bases from J, leaving 11 bases between. This CDR3 region has 13 residues. The CDR3 protein is CSVDEGWDTEAFF. For the CDR3, the DNA is TGCAGCGTTGACGAGGGCTGGGACACTGAAGCTTTCTTT.

This clone was observed a handful of times. The chain uses TRBV7-9 and TRBJ2-2; possibly TRBD2 for D (5 bases). Trimming left V 2 bases short and J 10 bases short, with 17 bases between. The germline CDR1 and CDR2 sequences are SEHNR and FQNEAQ (reference sequence). The CDR3 runs 15 residues. The DNA of the CDR3 is TGTGCCAGCAGCTTATGGGGAGTAGCCGCACTGGAGCTGTTTTTT. The encoded protein is CASSLWGVAALELFF.

The chain links TRBV7-2 to TRBJ2-1; 9 bases agree with TRBD2. The V segment lost 5 bases and the J segment 13 bases; nucleotides outside the gene matches: 18. The CDR3 spans 16 residues. Germline CDR1 and CDR2: SGHTA and FQGNSA. CDR3 in DNA: TGTGCCAGCAGCCCCCCGAGTAGCGGGAGTACAATTCGACAGTTCTTC. This sequence encodes CASSPPSSGSTIRQFF.

This clone showed up just a few times. The chain employs TRBV5-4 and TRBJ2-5; weak D call: TRBD1 (5 bases). V lost 0 bases, J lost 5 bases, and 14 bases lay in between. Looked up from germline, CDR1 is SGHNT and CDR2 is YYREEE (reference sequence). This CDR3 region has 15 residues. The DNA for the CDR3 is TGTGCCAGCAGCTTGGTTACGACAGCCGTGGAGACCCAGTACTTC. Residues: CASSLVTTAVETQYF.

The chain uses TRBV9 and TRBJ2-3, with unresolved D. The CDR3 totals 14 residues. Trimming left V 0 bases short and J 1 base short, with 6 bases between. Germline V gene sequence: CDR1 SGDLS, CDR2 YYNGEE. CDR3 sequence reads: CASSVALGTDTQYF. The CDR3 DNA is TGTGCCAGCAGCGTAGCTCTAGGCACAGATACGCAGTATTTT.

The V gene is TRBV19, the J gene TRBJ2-1; 10 nucleotides match TRBD2. Trimming cost V 6 bases and J 0 bases; bases outside gene matches: 2. The CDR3 totals 15 residues. In germline, CDR1 is LNHDA, CDR2 SQIVND (reference sequence). The CDR3 loop is CASREREGSYNEQFF. The CDR3 DNA sequence: TGTGCCAGTAGGGAGCGGGAGGGCTCCTACAATGAGCAGTTCTTC.